One sample yielded the 27 T cell receptor beta chains listed below, sequenced in a study of blood T cell repertoires in COVID-19. Profiling relied on immunoSEQ multiplex PCR, and the TCRdb table lists in-frame clones only, not all of them. The sample lists about 68,000 clones, roughly 92% occurring once. The sequencing input was peripheral blood. Every receptor here comes from a man aged 45-60 years with COVID-19, enrolled during active disease.

The chain couples TRBV19 to TRBJ2-3, with 9 positions matching TRBD1. CDR3 length: 16 amino acids. With 3 bases clipped from V and 3 bases from J, the junction kept 7 bases outside the gene matches. Germline V lookup: CDR1 LNHDA, CDR2 SQIVND (reference sequence). CDR3 region: CASSMQGQGSTDTQYF. DNA for the CDR3: TGTGCCAGTAGTATGCAGGGACAGGGATCGACAGATACGCAGTATTTT.

The V call is TRBV7-9, the J call TRBJ2-5, with 7 nucleotides matching TRBD1. The V gene's germline CDR1 is SEHNR and CDR2 FQNEAQ (reference sequence). This CDR3 comprises 15 residues. After removal of 4 bases from V and 5 bases from J, the junction contained 10 bases not matched to a gene. Here the CDR3 DNA reads TGTGCCAGCAGCTCAGGACAGGCAGCAAGGGAGACCCAGTACTTC. Amino acid sequence: CASSSGQAARETQYF.

This clone came up once. The chain carries TRBV5-1 and TRBJ2-7, with TRBD1 identical over 7 bases. The CDR3 is 13 amino acids. With V trimmed by 0 bases and J by 6 bases, 3 bases remained unmatched. Germline V lookup: CDR1 SGHRS, CDR2 YFSETQ. The CDR3 protein is CASSLAAGGEQYV. The CDR3 DNA reads as TGCGCCAGCAGCTTGGCCGCAGGGGGCGAGCAGTACGTC.

The gene calls are TRBV18 and TRBJ2-1, with 7 bases matching TRBD1. Germline loops: CDR1 KGHSH, CDR2 LQKENI. Losses at the gene ends were 1 base for V and 9 bases for J; bases not matched to a gene: 6. This CDR3 comprises 14 residues. CDR3 bases: TGTGCCAGCTCACCACAGGGGGCTAGGACTGAGCAGTTCTTC. Its translation: CASSPQGARTEQFF. The complete variable domain, with remaining parts taken from reference TRBV18 and TRBJ2-1, reads NAGVMQNPRHLVRRRGQEARLRCSPMKGHSHVYWYRQLPEEGLKFMVYLQKENIIDESGMPKERFSAEFPKEGPSILRIQQVVRGDSAAYFCASSPQGARTEQFFGPGTRLTVL.

V and J are TRBV3-1 (or the pseudogene TRBV3-2) and TRBJ2-7; 9 bases map to TRBD1. Unmatched junction bases numbered 1, after V lost 1 base and J lost 9 bases. The germline CDR1 and CDR2 sequences are LGHDT and YNNKEL (reference sequence). The CDR3 totals 12 residues. CDR3 sequence: CASSQGQGVQYV. For the CDR3, the DNA is TGTGCCAGCAGCCAAGGACAGGGGGTGCAGTACGTC.

The chain uses TRBV11-2 and TRBJ2-1; TRBD2 matches 7 bases. Germline V gives CDR1 SGHAT, CDR2 FQNNGV. The CDR3 contains 17 residues. Trimming at V came to 3 bases and at J to 5 bases, leaving 13 bases not matched to a gene. CDR3 in amino acids: CASSLRESRLLDNEQFF. The DNA of the CDR3 is TGTGCCAGCAGCTTGCGGGAGAGTCGACTACTCGACAATGAGCAGTTCTTC.

This clone was picked up one time. The gene calls are TRBV5-1 and TRBJ2-7, with 10 positions matching TRBD2. V trimming: 0 bases; J trimming: 2 bases; junction bases outside the gene matches: 2. The CDR3 is 15 residues long. Germline V gene sequence: CDR1 SGHRS, CDR2 YFSETQ. DNA for the CDR3: TGCGCCAGCAGCTTGGTAGCGGGAGGCACCTACGAGCAGTACTTC. It translates to CASSLVAGGTYEQYF. Looking up the rest from reference TRBV5-1 and TRBJ2-7 gives the full variable domain: KAGVTQTPRYLIKTRGQQVTLSCSPISGHRSVSWYQQTPGQGLQFLFEYFSETQRNKGNFPGRFSGRQFSNSRSEMNVSTLELGDSALYLCASSLVAGGTYEQYFGPGTRLTVT.

This clone was seen more than once but under ten times. V usage is TRBV5-1 and J usage is TRBJ2-3, with 7 bases fitting TRBD2. Losses at the gene ends were 4 bases for V and 2 bases for J; bases not matched to a gene: 4. In germline, CDR1 is SGHRS, CDR2 YFSETQ. The CDR3 extends over 14 amino acids. CDR3 in amino acids: CASSPSGTTDTQYF. The DNA of the CDR3 is TGCGCCAGCAGCCCCAGCGGGACCACAGATACGCAGTATTTT.

The V and J genes are TRBV28 and TRBJ2-5; 8 bases fit TRBD1. V was clipped by 1 base and J by 5 bases; unmatched bases: 9. In germline, CDR1 is MDHEN, CDR2 SYDVKM. This CDR3 contains 16 residues. The CDR3 DNA reads TGTGCCAGCAGTTTATCGGCAGGGGGCGCGGCGGAGACCCAGTACTTC. The encoded protein is CASSLSAGGAAETQYF.

The V gene is TRBV7-3, the J gene TRBJ2-2; 12 bases fit TRBD1. This CDR3 has 20 residues. Germline V gene sequence: CDR1 SGHTA, CDR2 FQGTGA. The V and J ends lost 4 bases and 0 bases, in that order; junction bases with no gene match: 12. The CDR3 region is CASSSEAGTGGLTNTGELFF. CDR3 in DNA: TGTGCCAGCAGCTCCGAAGCCGGGACAGGGGGCCTAACGAACACCGGGGAGCTGTTTTTT.

The chain links TRBV5-6 to TRBJ2-3, with TRBD2 matching 15 bases. The CDR3 has 16 residues. Losses at the gene ends were 4 bases for V and 5 bases for J; bases not matched to a gene: 5. The V gene's germline CDR1 is SGHDT and CDR2 YYEEEE. This CDR3 is CASSLGLAGGRDTQYF. The CDR3 DNA is TGTGCCAGCAGCCTAGGACTAGCGGGAGGGAGAGATACGCAGTATTTT.

The gene calls are TRBV28 and TRBJ2-7; 9 bases agree with TRBD1. Unmatched junction bases numbered 8, after V lost 8 bases and J lost 3 bases. The CDR3 loop spans 14 amino acids. CDR1 and CDR2 from the germline V gene are MDHEN and SYDVKM. CDR3 in DNA: TGTGCCAGCGCCTCTGGACAGGGGTTCTACGAGCAGTACGTC. Its protein product is CASASGQGFYEQYV.

This clone appeared once. V usage is TRBV5-4 and J usage is TRBJ2-3, with D possibly matching TRBD2 (6 bases). With 4 bases removed from V and 5 bases from J, the gap between germline ends came to 11 bases. CDR3 length: 13 residues. CDR1 is SGHNT and CDR2 is YYREEE in the germline V gene (reference sequence). The CDR3 loop reads CASSAGSRDTQYF. CDR3 nucleotide sequence: TGTGCCAGCAGCGCGGGGTCCCGAGATACGCAGTATTTT.

The chain recombines TRBV2 with TRBJ1-3; TRBD1 aligns across 9 bases. V was pared by 6 bases and J by 0 bases, with 18 bases of the junction left unmatched. Germline CDR1 SNHLY, CDR2 FYNNEI. This CDR3 has 20 residues. CDR3 nucleotide sequence: TGTGCCAGCAGCTCATATACTCCGGGACAGGGCCTAAACTCTGGAAACACCATATATTTT. Translated, it gives CASSSYTPGQGLNSGNTIYF.

The J gene is TRBJ2-2, the V gene TRBV19, with 8 bases matching TRBD2. The CDR3 runs to 17 residues. Germline V gene lookup returns CDR1 LNHDA and CDR2 SQIVND (reference sequence). Trimming cost V 6 bases and J 4 bases; bases outside gene matches: 13. In DNA form, the CDR3 reads TGTGCCAGTAGGCTAAGGACTAGCCCAGTAATCACCGGGGAGCTGTTTTTT. Its protein product is CASRLRTSPVITGELFF.

This chain uses TRBV6-1 with TRBJ2-7; no reliable D call. There are 14 residues in the CDR3. The germline CDR1 and CDR2 sequences are MNHNS and SASEGT. Trimming took 0 bases from V and 6 from J, leaving 12 bases between them. CDR3 sequence: CASSEALRQAEQYV. The DNA for the CDR3 is TGTGCCAGCAGTGAAGCGCTTCGTCAGGCCGAGCAGTACGTC.

The chain recombines TRBV3-1 (or the pseudogene TRBV3-2) with TRBJ2-1, with a weak D call TRBD2 (6 bases). Per the germline V gene, CDR1 is LGHDT and CDR2 is YNNKEL (reference sequence). V lost 4 bases and J lost 0, with 10 bases in between. The CDR3 is made up of 15 amino acids. The CDR3: CASSPSASSYNEQFF. The DNA of the CDR3 is TGTGCCAGCAGCCCTAGCGCGAGCTCCTACAATGAGCAGTTCTTC.

Only a few counts were recorded for this clone. CDR3 loop: CASSQESRSGNTIYF. CDR3 bases: TGTGCCAGCAGCCAAGAGAGCCGCTCTGGAAACACCATATATTTT. J is TRBJ1-3 and V is TRBV3-1 (or the pseudogene TRBV3-2); D is uncertain. The CDR3 is made up of 15 amino acids. The germline V gene encodes CDR1 LGHDT and CDR2 YNNKEL (reference sequence). Between the trimmed V and J ends, which lost 0 bases and 0 bases, there was a span of 6 bases.

Points on this clone: Other DNA sequences in the sample encode the same CDR3. V usage is TRBV3-1 (or the pseudogene TRBV3-2) and J usage is TRBJ2-2; TRBD2 might be the D (6 bases). V gave up 3 bases and J gave up 0 bases, with 8 bases separating them. This CDR3 has 15 amino acids. Germline CDR1 LGHDT, CDR2 YNNKEL (reference sequence). The CDR3 region is CASSQGGSNTGELFF. In DNA form, the CDR3 reads TGTGCCAGCAGCCAGGGGGGATCGAACACCGGGGAGCTGTTTTTT.

This chain connects TRBV10-3 to TRBJ2-7; 10 nucleotides align to TRBD2. The CDR3 sequence is 18 residues long. Germline-derived CDR1 and CDR2 are ENHRY and SYGVKD. After removal of 4 bases from V and 4 bases from J, the junction contained 16 bases not matched to a gene. In nucleotides, the CDR3 is TGTGCCATCAGTGTGGCGACTAGCGGGTCCCAGCGTGGATACGAGCAGTACTTC. It yields the protein CAISVATSGSQRGYEQYF.

The J gene is TRBJ2-2, the V gene TRBV29-1; 7 positions agree with TRBD1. The V gene end was trimmed by 7 bases and the J gene end by 6 bases; junction bases not matched to a gene: 8. CDR1 is SQVTM, CDR2 ANQGSEA, per germline. This CDR3 has 13 amino acids. The CDR3 nucleotides are TGCAGCGGCACAGGGACAGTCTCCGGGGAGCTGTTTTTT. Encoded protein: CSGTGTVSGELFF.

This clone was seen only a few times. CDR3 region: CSASSGARIFGEQFF. CDR3 sequence (DNA): TGCAGTGCTAGTAGCGGGGCTAGGATCTTCGGTGAGCAGTTCTTC. The rearrangement uses TRBV20-1 and TRBJ2-1; 8 bases match TRBD2. Germline-derived CDR1 and CDR2 are DFQATT and SNEGSKA (reference sequence). CDR3 length: 15 residues. V gave up 3 bases and J gave up 9 bases; unmatched junction bases: 13.

The rearrangement joins TRBV19 to TRBJ1-5; TRBD1 matches 10 bases. The trim removed 6 bases at V and 6 bases at J, leaving 5 bases unmatched. Germline lookup yields CDR1 LNHDA and CDR2 SQIVND (reference sequence). The CDR3 is 14 residues long. This CDR3 reads CASSGQGGAQPQHF. The CDR3 DNA reads as TGTGCCAGTAGCGGACAGGGGGGAGCTCAGCCCCAGCATTTT. Full variable domain (outside the CDR3, taken from reference TRBV19 and TRBJ1-5): DGGITQSPKYLFRKEGQNVTLSCEQNLNHDAMYWYRQDPGQGLRLIYYSQIVNDFQKGDIAEGYSVSREKKESFPLTVTSAQKNPTAFYLCASSGQGGAQPQHFGDGTRLSIL.

The chain is built from TRBV19 and TRBJ2-6; TRBD2 matches 11 bases. The germline gives CDR1 LNHDA, CDR2 SQIVND (reference sequence). V shed 9 bases, J shed 3 bases, and the junction held 4 bases outside the gene matches. The CDR3 consists of 15 residues. CDR3 sequence reads: CASYSGRGGANVLTF. The CDR3 DNA reads TGTGCCAGCTATAGCGGGAGGGGTGGGGCCAACGTCCTGACTTTC.

This clone was seen more than once but under ten times. The V call is TRBV6-5, the J call TRBJ2-2, with D unclear. This CDR3 region has 12 residues. CDR1 and CDR2 (germline): MNHEY, SVGAGI. Trimming cost V 9 bases and J 4 bases, with 9 bases left between them. CDR3 protein: CASRVSTGELFF. CDR3 coding DNA: TGTGCCAGTCGGGTATCCACCGGGGAGCTGTTTTTT.

The CDR3 DNA reads TGTGCCAGCAGCTTTATCGCGAAACCCCAGGCAGATACGCAGTATTTT. Translated, it gives CASSFIAKPQADTQYF. The chain recombines TRBV11-2 with TRBJ2-3, with unresolved D. V was pared by 3 bases and J by 4 bases, with 17 bases between. Per the germline V gene, CDR1 is SGHAT and CDR2 is FQNNGV. This CDR3 is built from 16 residues.

This chain joins TRBV6-5 and TRBJ2-3; 7 bases line up with TRBD1. CDR1 is MNHEY, CDR2 SVGAGI, per germline. V shed 7 bases, J shed 4 bases, and the junction held 5 bases outside the gene matches. The CDR3 loop spans 13 amino acids. CDR3 in DNA: TGTGCCAGCAACAGGGGACGGGCAGATACGCAGTATTTT. Its translation is CASNRGRADTQYF.